This is a list of T cell receptor beta chains from one sample in a study of somatic mutations in cytotoxic T cells in rheumatoid arthritis. Generated by immunoSEQ multiplex PCR, the TCRdb table keeps only in-frame clones and is missing some. This sample has around 12,000 clones, with around 79% found just once. Sequencing was carried out using CD8+ T cells sorted from blood. Receptors originate from an adult with rheumatoid arthritis. CDR3s include the opening cysteine and the closing phenylalanine or tryptophan. A D gene is named only where the DNA matches it firmly. Clone size is shown for a subset of rows, as once, few, many or a class of expanded clone.

length,J,V,D,size,DNA,CDR3
12,TRBJ1-2,TRBV29-1,-,-,TGCAGCGTTGAAAACCTTCACTATGGCTACACCTTC,CSVENLHYGYTF
15,TRBJ1-2,TRBV6-5,-,few,TGTGCCAGCAGAGCCTCGGTAGGATCCCACTATGGCTACACCTTC,CASRASVGSHYGYTF
14,TRBJ2-2,TRBV2,-,-,TGTGCCAGCAGCGAACCCAGGGGTCCCGGGGAGCTGTTTTTT,CASSEPRGPGELFF
17,TRBJ1-2,TRBV27,TRBD1,-,TGTGCCAGCAGTCCCGGGACAGGGGGCGCATCTTTCGATGGCTACACCTTC,CASSPGTGGASFDGYTF
10,TRBJ2-7,TRBV20-1,-,-,TGCAGTGCTAGAGACAGCGAGCAGTACTTC,CSARDSEQYF
15,TRBJ2-6,TRBV29-1,TRBD1,-,TGCAGCGTTGAAGTCCAGGGGGCTGGGGCCAACGTCCTGACTTTC,CSVEVQGAGANVLTF
16,TRBJ2-1,TRBV19,TRBD1,-,TGTGCCAGTAGTGTCTCGGCAGGGGGCTCCTACAATGAGCAGTTCTTC,CASSVSAGGSYNEQFF
13,TRBJ1-4,TRBV2,TRBD1,-,TGTGCCAGCAGCCCAGGGGGAGGTGAAAAACTGTTTTTT,CASSPGGGEKLFF
19,TRBJ2-7,TRBV15,-,-,TGTGCCACCAGCAGAGATTTCGGCGCGGGTAAGACGAGCTCCTACGAGCAGTACTTC,CATSRDFGAGKTSSYEQYF
18,TRBJ2-7,TRBV9,TRBD2,-,TGTGCCAGCAGCGTAGCGGCTAGCGGAGGACTCACACACTACGAGCAGTACTTC,CASSVAASGGLTHYEQYF
14,TRBJ2-7,TRBV7-9,-,-,TGTGCCAGCAGCCCCGGGGTACAGCCCTACGAGCAGTACTTC,CASSPGVQPYEQYF
17,TRBJ2-7,TRBV28,-,once,TGTGCCAGCAGTTTAAACGAACCGGGACACCGAACCAGAGAAAAGTACTTC,CASSLNEPGHRTREKYF
15,TRBJ1-2,TRBV10-3,-,-,TGTGCCATCAGTGAGTCGAAGTCTATTAACTATGGCTACACCTTC,CAISESKSINYGYTF
16,TRBJ2-3,TRBV4-1,-,-,TGCGCCAGCAGCCATATTCACGCGGCTAGCACAGATACGCAGTATTTT,CASSHIHAASTDTQYF
16,TRBJ2-1,TRBV5-6,TRBD2,once,TGTGCCAGCAGCTTCGGTGCGGGGGGCGGTTCAAATGAGCAGTTCTTC,CASSFGAGGGSNEQFF